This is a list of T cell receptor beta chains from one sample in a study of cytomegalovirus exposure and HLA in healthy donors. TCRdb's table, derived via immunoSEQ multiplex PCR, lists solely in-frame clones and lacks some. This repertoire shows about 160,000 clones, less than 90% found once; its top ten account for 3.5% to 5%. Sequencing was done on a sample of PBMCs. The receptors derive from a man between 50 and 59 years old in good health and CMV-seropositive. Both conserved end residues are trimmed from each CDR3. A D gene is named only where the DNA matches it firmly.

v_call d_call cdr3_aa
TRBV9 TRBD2 ASSTPFTSGGAIDTQY
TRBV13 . ASSAGGLGTEAF
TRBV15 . ATSRESPGVSNQPQH
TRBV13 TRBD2 ASSSGTGRYEQY
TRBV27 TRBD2 ASSRAGGSHEQY
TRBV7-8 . ASSSLNEQF
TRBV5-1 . ASSSGTQHNEQF
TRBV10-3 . AISGGNSPLH
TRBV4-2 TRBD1 ASSQPGTGGYFGNTIY
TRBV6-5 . ASSSPGLAHEQF
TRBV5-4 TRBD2 ASSKSGRAFDEQF
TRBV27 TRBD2 ASSLSSGGSYNEQF
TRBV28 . ASRDLQGQVYGYT
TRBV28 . ASSRALNQPQH
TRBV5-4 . ASSPSGANVLT
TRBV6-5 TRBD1 ASSTPGGVGTQY
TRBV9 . ASSPGVDRQETQY
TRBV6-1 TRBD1 ASSADRGLRTEAF
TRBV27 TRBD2 ASRLGGGWRETQY
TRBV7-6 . ASSQTIKQGTHEKLF
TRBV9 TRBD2 ASSLPAGVPTDTQY
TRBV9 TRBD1 ASSGGTGRDTGNTIY
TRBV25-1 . ASSEGGNGYT
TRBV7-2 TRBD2 ASSYRLAGGTDTQY
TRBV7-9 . SSSLDRSEQY
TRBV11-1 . ASSTSKSIRNIQY
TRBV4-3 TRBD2 ASSQSSGGVTDTQY
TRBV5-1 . ASSTIPGVQETQY
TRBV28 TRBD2 ASSLPTTSLTVDTQY
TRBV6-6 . ASSQSRHSNTEAF
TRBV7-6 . ASSLLGTSTDTQY
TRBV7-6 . ASSRIASETQY
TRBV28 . ASSGGGERGF
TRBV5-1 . ASSLAGGSGETQY
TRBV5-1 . ASSPDSFNYGYT
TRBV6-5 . ASRPSQNTGELF
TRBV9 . ASSVCEKLPNTEAF
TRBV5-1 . ASSWGNSRGETQY
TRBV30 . ACRGVYEQY
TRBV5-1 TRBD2 ASSSQGLAGGMF
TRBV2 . ASSGGRVIDTQY
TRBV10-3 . AISEPQGTENEQY
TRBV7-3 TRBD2 ASSLTSGSGAF
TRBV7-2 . ATPPRTGDTEAF
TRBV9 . ASSVTGFKDTQY
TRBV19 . ASTQGQGETQY
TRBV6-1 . ASSITTDTEAF
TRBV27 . ASSLGGTYEQY
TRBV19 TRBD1 ASSRYRDSKAQPQH
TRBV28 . ASTRTIAYGYT